Listed here are 21 T cell receptor beta chains from one sample, sequenced in a study of CD8 T cells in Susac syndrome. RNA, at about 0.45 to 1 ug, was reverse transcribed with random hexamers. TCRdb re-analysed the immunoSEQ multiplex PCR reads in MiXCR, keeping a single row per CDR3 protein. The sample lists about 140,000 distinct CDR3 sequences; approximately 95% were seen once. The sequencing sample was made of CD4+ T cells from PBMCs. The receptors come from a human donor with Susac syndrome.

This chain links TRBV9 with TRBJ2-3; TRBD2 aligns across 7 bases. This CDR3 is 14 amino acids long. From germline, CDR1 is SGDLS and CDR2 YYNGEE. V gave up 2 bases and J gave up 6 bases; unmatched junction bases: 6. This CDR3 reads CASSVFRGDDTQYF. The CDR3 DNA follows: TGTGCCAGCAGCGTCTTCCGGGGGGACGATACGCAGTATTTT.

CDR3 nucleotide sequence: TGTGCCAGCAGCCAAGGCGGGGGGGTTGAGACCCAGTACTTC. It specifies CASSQGGGVETQYF. V and J are TRBV3-1 and TRBJ2-5; 9 bases map to TRBD2. CDR3 length equals 14 residues. V dropped 1 base and J dropped 5; count of bases not matched to a gene: 2. The V gene's germline CDR1 is LGHDT and CDR2 YNNKEL (reference sequence).

V and J are TRBV20-1 and TRBJ2-7; 9 nucleotides agree with TRBD2. J gave up 5 bases and V 0 bases, and 5 bases lay outside the gene matches. This CDR3 is built from 14 residues. Germline-derived CDR1 and CDR2 are DFQATT and SNEGSKA (reference sequence). The CDR3 loop reads CSARDLAGRDEQYF. The CDR3 DNA reads as TGCAGTGCTAGAGATCTAGCGGGACGGGACGAGCAGTACTTC.

This chain joins TRBV30 and TRBJ2-3; 10 nucleotides line up with TRBD1. Germline CDR1 reads GTSNPN; CDR2 reads SVGIG (reference sequence). The junction had 1 base not matched to a gene; V was cut back by 1 base and J by 0 bases. The CDR3 runs 15 residues. Here the CDR3 reads CAWSGDRGSTDTQYF. The CDR3, as DNA: TGTGCCTGGAGTGGGGACAGGGGAAGCACAGATACGCAGTATTTT.

This chain uses TRBV20-1 with TRBJ2-1, with TRBD2 matching 8 bases. J lost 9 bases, V lost 5 bases, and 12 bases had no gene match. This CDR3 has 14 amino acids. Germline values: CDR1 DFQATT, CDR2 SNEGSKA (reference sequence). CDR3 amino acids: CSAEGPGTRGEQFF. Written as DNA, the CDR3 is TGCAGTGCTGAAGGACCCGGGACTAGGGGTGAGCAGTTCTTC.

J is TRBJ2-3 and V is TRBV25-1; no reliable D call. Germline values: CDR1 MGHDK, CDR2 SYGVNS. CDR3 length equals 12 residues. V was trimmed by 1 base and J by 3 bases, leaving 2 bases between them. In DNA, the CDR3 is TGTGCCAGCAGTGAATCTACAGATACGCAGTATTTT. This gives the protein CASSESTDTQYF.

This chain links TRBV6-2 or TRBV6-3 with TRBJ2-2; D is ambiguous. The length of the CDR3 is 11 residues. Between the trimmed V and J ends, which lost 5 bases and 6 bases, there was a span of 4 bases. Germline lookup yields CDR1 MNHEY and CDR2 SVGEGT. CDR3 amino acids: CASSKAGELFF. CDR3 bases: TGTGCCAGCAGTAAGGCCGGGGAGCTGTTTTTT.

V is TRBV6-6 and J is TRBJ1-1, with D possibly TRBD1 on 6 matching bases. Trimming took 2 bases from V and 4 from J, leaving 14 bases between them. Germline V gene sequence: CDR1 MNHNY, CDR2 SVGAGI (reference sequence). The CDR3 length is 15 residues. In nucleotides, the CDR3 is TGTGCCAGCAGTTACAGGGCAGGGGTTTCCACTGAAGCTTTCTTT. The encoded protein is CASSYRAGVSTEAFF.

The chain couples TRBV18 to TRBJ2-7, with unresolved D. Trimming left V 3 bases short and J 2 bases short, with 5 bases between. Germline CDR1 reads KGHSH; CDR2 reads LQKENI. The CDR3 sequence is 12 residues long. DNA of the CDR3: TGTGCCAGCTCACCGAGCGCCTACGAGCAGTACTTC. As protein: CASSPSAYEQYF.

V usage is TRBV12-3 or TRBV12-4 and J usage is TRBJ2-4; no clear D. This CDR3 contains 15 residues. The V end was cut by 5 bases, the J end by 0 bases, with 11 bases between. The CDR3 DNA is TGTGCCAGCAGTCCCCAAGCTATAGCCAAAAACATTCAGTACTTC. Its protein product is CASSPQAIAKNIQYF.

This chain connects TRBV5-6 to TRBJ2-2; TRBD2 aligns across 7 bases. Trimming took 4 bases from V and 1 from J; bases not matched to a gene: 7. Germline V lookup: CDR1 SGHDT, CDR2 YYEEEE. This CDR3 spans 16 amino acids. CDR3 loop: CASSPLGEGNTGELFF. CDR3 DNA sequence: TGTGCCAGCAGCCCGCTCGGGGAGGGGAACACCGGGGAGCTGTTTTTT.

The chain's CDR3 is CASSLPGTDTQYF. The CDR3 region has the DNA TGTGCCAGCAGCCTCCCCGGGACAGATACGCAGTATTTT. This chain connects TRBV7-3 to TRBJ2-3; D uncertain. Germline assignment: CDR1 SGHTA and CDR2 FQGTGA. With 5 bases removed from V and 3 bases from J, the gap between germline ends came to 9 bases. CDR3 size: 13 residues.

The J gene is TRBJ1-1, the V gene TRBV20-1; no firm D call. CDR1 and CDR2 (germline): DFQATT, SNEGSKA (reference sequence). The V gene lost 5 bases and the J gene lost 3 bases, with 13 bases spanning the gap. The CDR3 sequence is 13 residues long. The CDR3 reads CSAPRLGDTEAFF. DNA for the CDR3: TGCAGTGCTCCCCGACTCGGCGACACTGAAGCTTTCTTT.

The rearrangement links TRBV18 to TRBJ1-5; perhaps TRBD1 as D (5 bases). This CDR3 has 16 residues. V lost 1 base, J lost 4 bases, and 14 bases lay in between. The V gene's germline CDR1 is KGHSH and CDR2 LQKENI. The CDR3: CASSPLSGRKNQPQHF. The CDR3 region has the DNA TGTGCCAGCTCACCACTCTCGGGACGCAAAAATCAGCCCCAGCATTTT.

This clonotype was observed once. The rearrangement joins TRBV29-1 to TRBJ2-3; no firm D call. Between the trimmed V and J ends, which lost 4 bases and 1 base, there was a span of 6 bases. Germline CDR1 SQVTM, CDR2 ANQGSEA. The CDR3 is 12 amino acids. The CDR3, as DNA: TGCAGCGTTGGTCGGGGCACAGATACGCAGTATTTT. Translating it yields CSVGRGTDTQYF.

CDR3 residues: CSVSRRGHNEQFF. CDR3 DNA sequence: TGCAGCGTTAGTCGTAGGGGCCACAATGAGCAGTTCTTC. J is TRBJ2-1 and V is TRBV29-1, with a tentative D call TRBD1 (5 bases). CDR1 SQVTM and CDR2 ANQGSEA come from the germline V gene. V was clipped by 5 bases and J by 5 bases, with 13 bases between them. This CDR3 is built from 13 residues.

This clonotype appeared once. The rearrangement joins TRBV11-1 to TRBJ2-5; the D is unclear. The ends were cut back, 5 bases at V and 4 bases at J, with 11 bases in the middle. The CDR3 covers 13 residues. Germline V gene data show CDR1 as SGHAT and CDR2 as FQDESV (reference sequence). The CDR3 protein is CASSTFQGETQYF. CDR3 in DNA: TGTGCCAGCAGCACGTTCCAAGGAGAGACCCAGTACTTC.

This clonotype showed up just once. CDR3 nucleotide sequence: TGTGCCAGCAGCCATACCCCGGACAGGGAGTTGTACGAGCAGTACTTC. Its translation is CASSHTPDRELYEQYF. The chain links TRBV25-1 to TRBJ2-7; 8 bases map to TRBD1. The V and J ends lost 6 bases and 4 bases, in that order; junction bases with no gene match: 14. The V gene's germline CDR1 is MGHDK and CDR2 SYGVNS. CDR3 length: 16 residues.

J is TRBJ2-2 and V is TRBV24-1; possible D gene TRBD2, 5 bases. The length of the CDR3 is 14 residues. From germline, CDR1 is KGHDR and CDR2 SFDVKD. Trimming stripped 10 bases from V and 0 bases from J, with 11 bases between. In DNA, the CDR3 is TGTGCCACTCGGGGTAGCGCGAACACCGGGGAGCTGTTTTTT. It codes for CATRGSANTGELFF.

As for this clonotype: The CDR3 does not end in the conserved phenylalanine or tryptophan, so this is likely a read error. The CDR3 here is CASSARGVRDTGELFL. The CDR3 DNA is TGTGCCAGCAGCGCACGAGGGGTTCGGGACACCGGGGAGCTGTTTCTT. V and J are TRBV9 and TRBJ2-2; D is tentatively TRBD1 or TRBD2 (5 bases each). The CDR3 spans 16 residues. V was pared by 3 bases and J by 3 bases, with 15 bases between. Per the germline V gene, CDR1 is SGDLS and CDR2 is YYNGEE.

This clonotype was found once. The chain has TRBV2 and TRBJ2-7; a possible D gene is TRBD2 (6 bases). V lost 7 bases to trimming and J lost 6 bases, with 16 bases between them. This CDR3 region has 13 residues. Germline V gives CDR1 SNHLY, CDR2 FYNNEI. CDR3 nucleotides: TGTGCCAGCACCTTGCCAGCGGGTGGCGAGCAGTACTTC. Translating gives CASTLPAGGEQYF. Variable domain in full (rest from reference TRBV2 and TRBJ2-7): EPEVTQTPSHQVTQMGQEVILRCVPISNHLYFYWYRQILGQKVEFLVSFYNNEISEKSEIFDDQFSVERPDGSNFTLKIRSTKLEDSAMYFCASTLPAGGEQYFGPGTRLTVT.